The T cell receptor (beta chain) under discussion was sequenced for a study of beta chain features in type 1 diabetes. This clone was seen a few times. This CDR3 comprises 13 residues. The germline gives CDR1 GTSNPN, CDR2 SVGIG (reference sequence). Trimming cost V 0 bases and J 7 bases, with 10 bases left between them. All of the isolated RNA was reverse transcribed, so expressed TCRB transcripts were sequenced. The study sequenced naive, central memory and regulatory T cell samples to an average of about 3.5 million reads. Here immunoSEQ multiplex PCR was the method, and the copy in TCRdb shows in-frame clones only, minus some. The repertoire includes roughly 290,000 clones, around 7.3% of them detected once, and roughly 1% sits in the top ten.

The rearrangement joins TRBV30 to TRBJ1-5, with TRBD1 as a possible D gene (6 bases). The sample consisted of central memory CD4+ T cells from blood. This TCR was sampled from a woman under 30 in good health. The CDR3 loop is CAWSVGGLQPQHF. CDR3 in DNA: TGTGCCTGGAGTGTAGGGGGGCTACAGCCCCAGCATTTT.